Sequencing of this T cell receptor (beta chain) was carried out in a study of CD8+ T cells in alopecia areata. General observations from the study: Under tofacitinib, numerous expanded lesional clonotypes remained detectable in scalp and blood. Among patients, TCR sharing was less clear than in mice, a difference possibly due in part to HLA diversity in the patient population.

Concerning this clone: Its antigen remains unknown.

Sequencing used cDNA as its template, made by extracting RNA and reverse transcribing it. TCRdb's copy holds only in-frame clones and misses some; the assay was immunoSEQ multiplex PCR. The sample has 180,000 or so clones; around 58% are singletons. Germline CDR1 is SNHLY and CDR2 is FYNNEI. Unmatched junction bases numbered 5, after V lost 4 bases and J lost 2 bases. The CDR3 length is 14 residues. Documented treatment: oral pan-JAK inhibitor, 5-10 mg twice daily. Both peripheral blood and punch biopsies of lesional scalp skin were obtained from patients who had alopecia areata. Using a FACSAria, the CD4+ and CD8+ T cells were sorted from the PBMCs.

V usage is TRBV2 and J usage is TRBJ2-7; 7 bases are shared with TRBD1. The source is a human donor with alopecia areata. The material sequenced was CD4+ T cells sorted from blood, taken at approximately week 55, from a patient treated with tofacitinib. Here the CDR3 reads CASSGRQGTYEQYF. In DNA, the CDR3 is TGTGCCAGCAGTGGGAGACAGGGCACCTACGAGCAGTACTTC.